This T cell receptor beta chain was retrieved from a study of blood T cell repertoires in COVID-19. Study information: The origin of the acute and convalescent COVID-19 samples was the United States, Italy and Spain.

From germline, CDR1 is LNHDA and CDR2 SQIVND (reference sequence). The V gene lost 6 bases and the J gene lost 4 bases, with 10 bases spanning the gap. The CDR3 contains 12 residues. The assay was immunoSEQ multiplex PCR, and TCRdb's table has in-frame clones only and misses some. Among 130,000 or so clones, under 90% were seen once, and the ten largest hold more than 2%. Specimen: PBMCs or T cells enriched from blood (not recorded which). This receptor was taken from a man in his forties or fifties with acute COVID-19. The V gene is TRBV19, the J gene TRBJ2-7; TRBD1 is a possible D gene (6 bases). This CDR3 reads CASSQTGYEQYF. As DNA, the CDR3 is TGTGCCAGTAGCCAAACAGGGTACGAGCAGTACTTC. Drawing the rest from reference TRBV19 and TRBJ2-7, the complete variable domain is DGGITQSPKYLFRKEGQNVTLSCEQNLNHDAMYWYRQDPGQGLRLIYYSQIVNDFQKGDIAEGYSVSREKKESFPLTVTSAQKNPTAFYLCASSQTGYEQYFGPGTRLTVT.